Listed here is a single T cell receptor beta chain. Its antigen is still unknown. This sample stems from a study of T cell repertoires in cytomegalovirus infection. The study, taken as a whole, reports: Within the response measured ex vivo, HLA-C-restricted CMV-specific TCR beta clonotypes were dominant. CMV carriers having the relevant HLA were flagged by cumulative public TCR beta family frequency.

TCRdb processed the reads anew with MiXCR; each CDR3 protein has one entry. The sample yields around 260,000 distinct CDR3 sequences, approximately 10% seen once. Trimming pared 11 bases from V and 5 bases from J, leaving 10 bases between. This CDR3 spans 10 amino acids. Material: PBMCs. The sequence came from a human donor in good health (CMV status not recorded). Some clones in this sample may be carry-over from other donors' samples. The chain carries TRBV23-1 and TRBJ2-7, with D maybe TRBD2 (5 bases). TRBV23-1 is flagged as an ORF with uncertain function. The CDR3: CAAVGDEQYF. CDR3 coding DNA: TGCGCCGCCGTCGGGGACGAGCAGTACTTC.